The entry below describes one T cell receptor (beta chain). The antigen it recognizes is unknown. No clone much larger than this one lies a single base away; base qualities are absent. This entry is derived from a study of a mutant IDH1 vaccine in newly diagnosed glioma (TCRdb year 2021). With regard to the full study: In the chemotherapy-containing groups, vaccination started alongside temozolomide cycles, whereas in patients who had radiotherapy alone it started 4-6 weeks after radiotherapy. Of the 25 to 40 treated patients, approximately 62% were male and 37.5% were female, and the mean age was about 40 years. Before enrollment, patients had received standard therapy of radiotherapy alone, temozolomide alone, or radiochemotherapy with temozolomide; most received the combination. The week-35 safety follow-up took place at visit V12, and the week-47 end of study took place at visit V13. Six visits were used for peripheral blood collection: V03 (baseline), V05, V07, V10, V12 and V13. For exploratory analyses, longitudinal TCRB deep sequencing was carried out in roughly 25 treated patients wherever samples were available. The paper as a whole reports these results and caveats: Immune responses induced by the vaccine were seen in approximately 93% of patients across multiple MHC alleles. Pseudoprogression seemed to be unrelated to changes in the top peripheral T cell clonotypes found by TCRB sequencing. The authors stated that sample limitations prevented analyses of patient blood samples from being reproduced. Availability determined which PBMC samples were chosen for TCRB deep sequencing.

Its CDR3 holds 16 amino acids, cysteine through phenylalanine. Only CDR3 DNA is held: 48 bases, read in frame from base 1. CDR1 and CDR2 (WSHSY, SAAADI) derive from the germline V gene. Trimmed from V: 4 bases; trimmed from J: 1 base; junction bases lacking a gene match: 6. Library construction relied on the immunoSEQ multiplex PCR assay. Following the manufacturer's protocol, the hsTCRB Kit was used to amplify rearranged TCR beta chain sequences. Sequencing of TCRB libraries was carried out on an Illumina MiSeq. On the study's bioinformatics: Demultiplexing, trimming and gene mapping were performed with the kit vendor's proprietary platform. Imported from immuneACCESS, the table was reduced by TCRdb to in-frame sequences with V and J called. These copies leave out some clones; in studies compared against another copy, an unresolved V gene accounts for under half, and the cause of the remainder is not known. V and J calls and clone size come straight from that table; D and trimming were deduced from the DNA. The sample profile shows about 94,000 clones; about nine tenths of them were found once. Approximately 0.8% of the sample is in the top ten clones.

The intended sense of this specimen's time point label: week 47, end of study. Each vaccine dose was 300 ug of a 20-mer mutant IDH1 peptide in Montanide, given subcutaneously with topical imiquimod. Patients received eight vaccinations in weeks 1, 3, 5, 7, 11, 15, 19 and 23, corresponding to visits V03 through V10. All donors had newly diagnosed IDH1-mutant astrocytomas of WHO grade 3 or 4 that showed loss of nuclear ATRX. The samples were drawn from NOA16, a multicentre, single-arm, open-label phase I trial in Germany that tested a mutant IDH1 peptide vaccine in humans for the first time. Genomic DNA for TCRB sequencing was isolated from EDTA blood with the DNeasy Blood and Tissue Kit.

The rearrangement joined TRBV10-2 to TRBJ2-2; the central 7 bases match TRBD2. The source is a woman in her forties or fifties with glioma. The sample was PBMCs, taken from a glioma patient whose treatment included an IDH1 peptide vaccine. Here is the DNA: TGCGCCAGCAGTGTGGCTGCTAGCGGGAACACCGGGGAGCTGTTTTTT. It translates to CASSVAASGNTGELFF.